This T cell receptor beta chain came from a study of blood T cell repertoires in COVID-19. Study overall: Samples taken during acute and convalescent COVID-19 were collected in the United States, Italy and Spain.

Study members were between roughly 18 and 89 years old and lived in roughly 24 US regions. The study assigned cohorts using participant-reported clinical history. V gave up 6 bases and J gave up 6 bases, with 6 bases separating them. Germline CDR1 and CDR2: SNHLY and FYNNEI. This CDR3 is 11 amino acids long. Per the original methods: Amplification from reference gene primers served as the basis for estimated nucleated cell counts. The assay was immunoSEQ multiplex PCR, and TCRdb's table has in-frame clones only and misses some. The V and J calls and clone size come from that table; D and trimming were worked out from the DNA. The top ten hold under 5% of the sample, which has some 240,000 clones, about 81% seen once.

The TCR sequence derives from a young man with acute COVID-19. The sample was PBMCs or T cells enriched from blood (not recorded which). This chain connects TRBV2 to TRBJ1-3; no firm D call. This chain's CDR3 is CASSEKNTIYF. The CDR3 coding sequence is TGTGCCAGCAGCGAGAAAAACACCATATATTTT.